What follows are 18 T cell receptor beta chains derived from one specimen sequenced in a study of synovial regulatory T cells in juvenile arthritis. Produced via immunoSEQ multiplex PCR; TCRdb's table is partial and in-frame only. The sample's table shows approximately 7,000 clones. Sequencing was performed on Treg cells from blood. Documented subset: remaining (HLA-DR-negative) circulating blood Treg cells. The source of these receptors is a donor aged 2-35 years with juvenile idiopathic arthritis.

The rearrangement joins TRBV5-1 to TRBJ1-3. Germline lookup yields CDR1 SGHRS and CDR2 YFSETQ. The CDR3 has 15 residues. A DNA sequence was not provided. CDR3 loop: CASSWDGKSGNTIYF.

This clone is large by frequency. The chain couples TRBV29-1 to TRBJ1-5; with no DNA, the TCRdb D assignment of TRBD1 cannot be verified. Germline V CDR1 and CDR2: SQVTM, ANQGSEA. The CDR3 runs 13 residues. DNA for this receptor is not on file. The CDR3 reads CSVATGPNQPQHF. Full variable domain (missing parts from reference TRBV29-1 and TRBJ1-5): SAVISQKPSRDICQRGTSLTIQCQVDSQVTMMFWYRQQPGQSLTLIATANQGSEATYESGFVIDKFPISRPNLTFSTLTVSNMSPEDSSIYLCSVATGPNQPQHFGDGTRLSIL.

The rearrangement uses TRBV30 and TRBJ2-7; TCRdb calls TRBD2, which cannot be checked without DNA. This CDR3 region has 16 residues. A DNA sequence was not provided. The V gene's germline CDR1 is GTSNPN and CDR2 SVGIG (reference sequence). The CDR3: CAWSRGGLAGLREQYF.

This rearrangement joins TRBV13 to TRBJ2-1; the TRBD2 assignment by TCRdb is unverifiable without DNA. This CDR3 has 16 residues. No DNA was logged. Germline assignment: CDR1 PRHDT and CDR2 FYEKMQ (reference sequence). The CDR3 spells CASSFRLAVLGNEQFF.

This chain uses TRBV4-2 with TRBJ2-4. CDR1 LGHNA and CDR2 YNFKEQ come from the germline V gene. The CDR3 spans 11 residues. This entry has no DNA. This chain's CDR3 is CASSRDNIQYF.

The gene calls are TRBV10-3 and TRBJ1-5. Germline V lookup: CDR1 ENHRY, CDR2 SYGVKD. The CDR3 runs 13 residues. The DNA is unrecorded. CDR3 protein: CAISAGLNQPQHF.

The V and J genes are TRBV6-1 and TRBJ1-5. CDR3 length: 18 residues. Only the protein is on record. The germline V gene has CDR1 MNHNS and CDR2 SASEGT. CDR3 region: CASSARGEGAPLNQPQHF.

Here the CDR3 reads CASSLVGNSMLLEQYF. The gene calls are TRBV5-1 and TRBJ2-7; no DNA is available, so the TRBD1 call from TCRdb remains unchecked. The V gene's germline CDR1 is SGHRS and CDR2 YFSETQ. The CDR3 extends over 16 amino acids. Only the protein is on record.

V gene TRBV28 combines with J gene TRBJ2-1. Germline CDR1 reads MDHEN; CDR2 reads SYDVKM. The length of the CDR3 is 14 residues. There is no recorded DNA. The CDR3 sequence is CASSLLLGDNEQFF. Filled out from reference TRBV28 and TRBJ2-1, the complete variable domain reads DVKVTQSSRYLVKRTGEKVFLECVQDMDHENMFWYRQDPGLGLRLIYFSYDVKMKEKGDIPEGYSVSREKKERFSLILESASTNQTSMYLCASSLLLGDNEQFFGPGTRLTVL.

Considering frequency, this clone is medium-sized. The chain carries TRBV18 and TRBJ2-5; the D gene TCRdb calls, TRBD2, cannot be checked with no DNA. The CDR3 length is 11 residues. Only the protein is on record. The germline V gene has CDR1 KGHSH and CDR2 LQKENI. CDR3 sequence: CASSPRETQYF.

Considering frequency, this clone is medium-sized. The chain couples TRBV14 to TRBJ2-5; TCRdb's assignment of TRBD2 cannot be checked, as there is no DNA. This CDR3 region has 16 residues. Nucleotide data are not available. CDR1 is SGHDN and CDR2 is FVKESK in the germline V gene. CDR3 residues: CASSQIYSLGMETQYF.

The chain combines TRBV15 with TRBJ2-2. CDR3 length: 14 amino acids. DNA is not recorded here. In germline, CDR1 is LNHNV, CDR2 YYDKDF (reference sequence). CDR3 sequence reads: CATSVGSNTGELFF.

The rearrangement uses TRBV28 and TRBJ1-5; TCRdb calls TRBD1, which cannot be checked without DNA. Per germline, CDR1 MDHEN and CDR2 SYDVKM. CDR3 length equals 16 residues. Nucleotide data are not available. The CDR3 protein is CASSLKGASFRQPQHF. The whole variable domain, remainder taken from reference TRBV28 and TRBJ1-5, is DVKVTQSSRYLVKRTGEKVFLECVQDMDHENMFWYRQDPGLGLRLIYFSYDVKMKEKGDIPEGYSVSREKKERFSLILESASTNQTSMYLCASSLKGASFRQPQHFGDGTRLSIL.

The rearrangement links TRBV7-9 to TRBJ2-1; TCRdb's D gene call, TRBD2, goes unchecked for lack of DNA. Germline loops: CDR1 SEHNR, CDR2 FQNEAQ (reference sequence). CDR3 length: 14 amino acids. No DNA sequence was recorded. The CDR3 loop reads CASSPSYDVNEQFF.

According to its frequency, this clone is medium-sized. The CDR3: CASSMVPGAIYGYTF. The chain employs TRBV19 and TRBJ1-2. Germline CDR1 is LNHDA and CDR2 is SQIVND (reference sequence). This CDR3 comprises 15 residues. No coding sequence is recorded. Full variable domain (missing parts from reference TRBV19 and TRBJ1-2): DGGITQSPKYLFRKEGQNVTLSCEQNLNHDAMYWYRQDPGQGLRLIYYSQIVNDFQKGDIAEGYSVSREKKESFPLTVTSAQKNPTAFYLCASSMVPGAIYGYTFGSGTRLTVV.

This chain uses TRBV29-1 with TRBJ2-7; the D call of TRBD2 rests on TCRdb alone, since no DNA is present to check it. Germline V lookup: CDR1 SQVTM, CDR2 ANQGSEA. CDR3 length: 14 amino acids. The record lacks a DNA sequence. The chain's CDR3 is CSVEVGGGSSEQYF.

The rearrangement links TRBV6-5 to TRBJ1-2. The CDR3 covers 14 residues. No nucleotide data were recorded. Germline V gene sequence: CDR1 MNHEY, CDR2 SVGAGI. The CDR3 sequence: CASSPFGGIYGYTF.

This chain connects TRBV5-1 to TRBJ2-3; the D gene TCRdb calls, TRBD2, cannot be checked with no DNA. Per germline, CDR1 SGHRS and CDR2 YFSETQ. The CDR3 is 17 residues long. Only the protein is on record. The chain's CDR3 is CASSLFPSGVGTDTQYF.